This T cell receptor beta chain stems from a study of shared clonotypes between healthy human individuals. Naive CD8 cells were CD45RO-negative, positively selected for CCR7, excluding terminally differentiated effector memory CD45RA+ cells. Findings and limits, study-wide: Despite large depth, rarefaction showed incomplete sorted-subset sequencing. A reduction in generation probabilities was seen for non-shared clonotypes relative to those shared by all four donors.

TCRdb keeps only in-frame clones here, not all; method: immunoSEQ multiplex PCR. The sample has around 2,000,000 clones; about 93% are singletons. The trim removed 4 bases at V and 8 bases at J, leaving 16 bases unmatched. The CDR3 runs 16 residues. Germline assignment: CDR1 MGHDK and CDR2 SYGVNS. This clone was counted once. Its specificity is unknown. The sequenced sample consisted of naive CD8+ T cells from PBMCs. The V call is TRBV25-1, the J call TRBJ1-2, with 7 bases identical to TRBD1. The sequence was collected from a man between 18 and 35 years old in good health. Some clones in this sample may be carry-over from other donors' samples. The CDR3 sequence is CASSAPGTDPDRGYTF. CDR3 coding DNA: TGTGCCAGCAGTGCCCCTGGGACAGACCCAGATAGGGGCTACACCTTC.